These 9 T cell receptor beta chains originate from one sample sequenced in a study of OX40 agonist ivuxolimab in advanced cancers. Assay: immunoSEQ multiplex PCR; the TCRdb copy retains only in-frame clones and omits some. Here the sample spans some 80,000 clones, roughly 84% being singletons. Sample: CD4+ or CD8+ T cells sorted from blood, taken in a trial of the OX40 agonist ivuxolimab. The receptors here all came from an adult with an advanced solid tumor such as melanoma, head and neck, liver or kidney cancer.

The gene calls are TRBV30 and TRBJ2-3; no reliable D call. CDR3 size: 14 residues. The V gene's germline CDR1 is GTSNPN and CDR2 SVGIG (reference sequence). Deletions cut 3 bases from V and 2 bases from J, with 12 bases between. The CDR3 DNA reads TGTGCCTGGAGCCGCCCTCCCAACACAGATACGCAGTATTTT. Residues: CAWSRPPNTDTQYF.

The chain has TRBV5-6 and TRBJ2-5, with a possible D match to TRBD1 (6 bases). The CDR3 spans 15 residues. CDR1 and CDR2 (germline): SGHDT, YYEEEE. V was clipped by 1 base and J by 1 base, with 11 bases between them. CDR3 region: CASSLYFRGQETQYF. CDR3 in DNA: TGTGCCAGCAGCTTGTACTTCAGGGGCCAAGAGACCCAGTACTTC.

This clone was counted a single time. The chain couples TRBV18 to TRBJ2-4; D may be TRBD2 (5 bases). The V end was cut by 6 bases, the J end by 0 bases, with 15 bases between. The CDR3 covers 16 residues. Germline CDR1 and CDR2: KGHSH and LQKENI. The CDR3 reads CASSPVGNLAKNIQYF. CDR3 DNA: TGTGCCAGCTCCCCGGTCGGGAACCTAGCCAAAAACATTCAGTACTTC.

The V call is TRBV6-5, the J call TRBJ2-3, with 8 bases aligning to TRBD2. Per the germline V gene, CDR1 is MNHEY and CDR2 is SVGAGI. The CDR3 runs 15 residues. J was trimmed by 9 bases and V by 5 bases; bases with no gene match: 13. This CDR3 is CASSAPGTRTSTQYF. DNA for the CDR3: TGTGCCAGCAGTGCCCCCGGGACTAGGACTTCCACGCAGTATTTT.

V usage is TRBV4-1 and J usage is TRBJ1-1; D uncertain. V was cut by 1 base and J by 0 bases, with 15 bases left in between. Germline CDR1 reads MGHRA; CDR2 reads YSYEKL. The CDR3 totals 17 residues. The CDR3 DNA follows: TGCGCCAGCAGCCAAGGCTCCTTAGGACTTTTGAACACTGAAGCTTTCTTT. It codes for CASSQGSLGLLNTEAFF.

The chain is built from TRBV2 and TRBJ2-7; no firm D call. Germline assignment: CDR1 SNHLY and CDR2 FYNNEI. This CDR3 has 12 amino acids. V was trimmed by 3 bases and J by 4 bases, leaving 7 bases between them. CDR3 in DNA: TGTGCCAGCAGTGAGCACGGTTACGAGCAGTACTTC. As protein: CASSEHGYEQYF.

The chain employs TRBV6-5 and TRBJ1-5; 8 nucleotides align to TRBD1. V was pared by 4 bases and J by 7 bases, with 6 bases of the junction left unmatched. The germline V gene encodes CDR1 MNHEY and CDR2 SVGAGI. This CDR3 is 14 amino acids long. CDR3 sequence (DNA): TGTGCCAGCAGTTTGGGACAGGCTATCCAGCCCCAGCATTTT. Residues: CASSLGQAIQPQHF.

Written as DNA, the CDR3 is TGTGCCAGCTCACCACCGTCCTCAGGCCGAAACACTGAAGCTTTCTTT. Translated: CASSPPSSGRNTEAFF. The V gene is TRBV18, the J gene TRBJ1-1; D unclear. V dropped 0 bases and J dropped 2 bases, with 13 bases sitting between them. This CDR3 has 16 residues. CDR1 is KGHSH and CDR2 is LQKENI in the germline V gene.

The count of this clone is one. V and J are TRBV5-4 and TRBJ2-5; 10 bases align to TRBD1. V lost 4 bases and J lost 4; bases outside the gene matches: 7. Germline CDR1 reads SGHNT; CDR2 reads YYREEE (reference sequence). The CDR3 sequence is 15 residues long. The DNA for the CDR3 is TGTGCCAGCAGCAGCCGGGACAGGGGTTTAGAGACCCAGTACTTC. Translation gives CASSSRDRGLETQYF. Full variable domain (missing parts from reference TRBV5-4 and TRBJ2-5): ETGVTQSPTHLIKTRGQQVTLRCSSQSGHNTVSWYQQALGQGPQFIFQYYREEENGRGNFPPRFSGLQFPNYSSELNVNALELDDSALYLCASSSRDRGLETQYFGPGTRLLVL.